A single sample gave rise to the 19 T cell receptor beta chains below, sequenced in a study of CD8+CD57+ T cells in acquired aplastic anemia. TCR beta VDJ combinations and CDR3 sequences were profiled from genomic DNA. TCRdb recomputed calls from the reads with MiXCR, one row per CDR3 protein. In the table there are some 130,000 distinct CDR3 sequences, around 41% of which are singletons. The sample taken for sequencing was sorted CD4+, CD8+, or CD8+CD57+ T cells (not recorded which) from PBMCs. The receptors derive from a human donor in good health, serving as a control.

This clonotype was counted ten times or more. The chain employs TRBV24-1 and TRBJ1-2, with TRBD1 matching over 8 bases. This CDR3 spans 12 amino acids. In germline, CDR1 is KGHDR, CDR2 SFDVKD. After removal of 4 bases from V and 11 bases from J, the junction contained 5 bases not matched to a gene. CDR3 nucleotide sequence: TGTGCCACCAGTGAGTCGACAGGGGAATACACCTTC. As protein: CATSESTGEYTF.

Turning to this clonotype: A much larger clone lies one base from this, so it may be a read error. The chain carries TRBV20-1 and TRBJ2-1, with TRBD2 as a possible D gene (5 bases). The CDR3 is 16 residues long. Germline V lookup: CDR1 DFQATT, CDR2 SNEGSKA (reference sequence). The germline V and J ends were trimmed by 0 bases and 8 bases, with 20 bases remaining between them. Here the CDR3 DNA reads TGCAGTGCTAGAGATCGTTTCAGCGGTTCTTACGATGAGCAGTTCTTC. This encodes CSARDRFSGSYDEQFF.

This clonotype occurred a few times. Given a much more abundant clone one base away, this may be a read error. V gene TRBV19 combines with J gene TRBJ1-1, with 11 positions matching TRBD1. V shed 4 bases and J 11 bases; nucleotides not matched to a gene: 9. CDR3 length: 14 amino acids. Germline CDR1 reads LNHDA; CDR2 reads SQIVND (reference sequence). Written as DNA, the CDR3 is TGTGCCAGTAGTACCACCGGACAGGGGGCCGTTGCTTTCTTT. Protein sequence: CASSTTGQGAVAFF.

As to this clonotype: This may arise from a read error, as a much more abundant clone is one base away. The V gene is TRBV11-2, the J gene TRBJ2-5, with D maybe TRBD2 (6 bases). V lost 1 base, J lost 9 bases, and 15 bases lay in between. Looked up from germline, CDR1 is SGHAT and CDR2 is FQNNGV. This CDR3 is built from 14 residues. The CDR3 protein is CASSLVLTREAQYF. In DNA form, the CDR3 reads TGTGCCAGCAGCTTAGTTCTAACAAGGGAGGCCCAGTACTTC.

The chain combines TRBV15 with TRBJ2-7; D is perhaps TRBD1 or TRBD2 (5 bases each). The DNA end is more similar to TRBJ2-1, so the J call may be wrong. CDR1 is LNHNV and CDR2 is YYDKDF in the germline V gene (reference sequence). CDR3 length: 12 amino acids. CDR3 region: CATSRGDSEQFF. As DNA, the CDR3 is TGTGCCACCAGCAGGGGGGATAGTGAGCAGTTCTTC.

The genes are TRBV5-1 and TRBJ2-7; no reliable D call. The germline CDR1 and CDR2 sequences are SGHRS and YFSETQ. V lost 0 bases and J 3 bases, leaving 7 bases between the germline ends. The CDR3 has 13 amino acids. CDR3 protein: CASSLEAFYEQYF. Written as DNA, the CDR3 is TGCGCCAGCAGCTTGGAAGCGTTCTACGAGCAGTACTTC.

The rearrangement joins TRBV7-2 to TRBJ1-2, with 9 nucleotides matching TRBD1. There are 14 residues in the CDR3. With V trimmed by 3 bases and J by 7 bases, 6 bases remained unmatched. CDR1 and CDR2 (germline): SGHTA, FQGNSA. The CDR3 region has the DNA TGTGCCAGCAGCTTTGGGACAGGGTCTGCTGGCTACACCTTC. Translation gives CASSFGTGSAGYTF. Full variable domain (rest looked up from reference TRBV7-2 and TRBJ1-2): GAGVSQSPSNKVTEKGKDVELRCDPISGHTALYWYRQSLGQGLEFLIYFQGNSAPDKSGLPSDRFSAERTGGSVSTLTIQRTQQEDSAVYLCASSFGTGSAGYTFGSGTRLTVV.

The chain recombines TRBV19 with TRBJ1-6; no clear D gene. Trimming cost V 5 bases and J 5 bases, with 7 bases left between them. The CDR3 consists of 13 residues. Germline V lookup: CDR1 LNHDA, CDR2 SQIVND (reference sequence). DNA for the CDR3: TGTGCCAGTAGTGGGCGCGATAATTCACCCCTCCACTTT. It translates to CASSGRDNSPLHF.

This clonotype was observed many times. V usage is TRBV20-1 and J usage is TRBJ1-2; 7 bases map to TRBD1. The CDR3 totals 14 residues. Germline loops: CDR1 DFQATT, CDR2 SNEGSKA (reference sequence). Trimming at V came to 0 bases and at J to 7 bases, leaving 8 bases not matched to a gene. As DNA, the CDR3 is TGCAGTGCTAGAGATGTAACGACAGGGACTGGCTACACCTTC. It yields the protein CSARDVTTGTGYTF.

By sample fraction, this clonotype is medium-sized. The rearrangement uses TRBV10-3 and TRBJ1-2; D is undetermined. CDR3 length: 13 amino acids. V dropped 3 bases and J dropped 6 bases, with 11 bases sitting between them. CDR1 and CDR2 (germline): ENHRY, SYGVKD. CDR3 nucleotides: TGTGCCATCAGTGACGGTAGGGAGGATGGCTACACCTTC. It specifies CAISDGREDGYTF.

The V call is TRBV4-3, the J call TRBJ1-6, with D uncertain. CDR1 is LGHNA and CDR2 is YSLEER in the germline V gene. The CDR3 contains 13 residues. With 1 base removed from V and 10 bases from J, the gap between germline ends came to 8 bases. The chain's CDR3 is CASSQAVMSPLHF. Here the CDR3 DNA reads TGCGCCAGCAGCCAAGCGGTAATGTCACCCCTCCACTTT.

At least ten counts were recorded for this clonotype. This chain connects TRBV19 to TRBJ2-1; D is possibly TRBD1 or TRBD2 (5 bases each). The V end was cut by 6 bases, the J end by 8 bases, with 11 bases between. The CDR3 has 12 residues. Germline values: CDR1 LNHDA, CDR2 SQIVND (reference sequence). CDR3 region: CASSPRGYEQFF. For the CDR3, the DNA is TGTGCCAGTAGCCCCCGGGGCTATGAGCAGTTCTTC.

Turning to this clonotype: The conserved closing phenylalanine or tryptophan is absent in this CDR3, likely reflecting a read error. This chain links TRBV9 with TRBJ2-3; 7 nucleotides agree with TRBD2. The CDR3 covers 12 residues. Unmatched junction bases numbered 1, after V lost 8 bases and J lost 1 base. Germline V gene data show CDR1 as SGDLS and CDR2 as YYNGEE. CDR3 protein: CASGGGTDTQYY. The CDR3 nucleotides read TGTGCCAGTGGGGGGGGCACAGATACGCAGTATTAT.

The sample holds many counts of this clonotype. The rearrangement uses TRBV2 and TRBJ1-2; maybe TRBD1 (6 bases). In germline, CDR1 is SNHLY, CDR2 FYNNEI. Trimming pared 7 bases from V and 4 bases from J, leaving 16 bases between. The CDR3 extends over 14 amino acids. Written as DNA, the CDR3 is TGTGCCAGCACCCTCGGACAGTCTTTCTATGGCTACACCTTC. Its translation is CASTLGQSFYGYTF.

Comments on this clonotype: It may be a read error: a sequence one base away is much more abundant. V usage is TRBV5-4 and J usage is TRBJ2-1; D may be TRBD1 (5 bases). This CDR3 has 15 residues. V gave up 3 bases and J gave up 1 base, with 11 bases separating them. Germline V lookup: CDR1 SGHNT, CDR2 YYREEE (reference sequence). CDR3 DNA: TGTGCCAGCAGCTCGTGGGGCACATCCTACAATGAGCAGTTCTTC. It is translated as CASSSWGTSYNEQFF.

This clonotype occurred once. The chain joins TRBV19 to TRBJ2-7; 9 nucleotides agree with TRBD1. V gave up 3 bases and J gave up 6 bases; unmatched junction bases: 6. There are 14 residues in the CDR3. CDR1 and CDR2 from the germline V gene are LNHDA and SQIVND (reference sequence). For the CDR3, the DNA is TGTGCCAGTAGTATTCCGACAGGGGGAGGCGAGCAGTACTTC. Amino acids: CASSIPTGGGEQYF.

The chain is built from TRBV5-1 and TRBJ1-4; D perhaps matches TRBD1 (5 bases). This CDR3 has 14 residues. V was pared by 7 bases and J by 7 bases, with 17 bases between. Germline V gene data show CDR1 as SGHRS and CDR2 as YFSETQ. CDR3 sequence (DNA): TGCGCCAGCTCACTCTTGGGGGGGAGTGAAAAACTGTTTTTT. It encodes CASSLLGGSEKLFF.

In its sample, this clonotype was seen a few times. V and J are TRBV30 and TRBJ2-5; weak D call: TRBD1 (5 bases). The CDR3 contains 15 residues. Germline CDR1 and CDR2: GTSNPN and SVGIG (reference sequence). The ends were cut back, 2 bases at V and 1 base at J, with 14 bases in the middle. Here the CDR3 DNA reads TGTGCCTGGAGTTACTTCGTAGGGGTCCAAGAGACCCAGTACTTC. Translated: CAWSYFVGVQETQYF.

This clonotype was detected many times. The rearrangement joins TRBV7-9 to TRBJ2-3; TRBD2 might be the D (5 bases). Germline assignment: CDR1 SEHNR and CDR2 FQNEAQ (reference sequence). CDR3 length: 13 residues. V lost 3 bases to trimming and J lost 4 bases, with 8 bases between them. Written as DNA, the CDR3 is TGTGCCAGCAGCTTGGACTGGTCAGATACGCAGTATTTT. It is translated as CASSLDWSDTQYF.